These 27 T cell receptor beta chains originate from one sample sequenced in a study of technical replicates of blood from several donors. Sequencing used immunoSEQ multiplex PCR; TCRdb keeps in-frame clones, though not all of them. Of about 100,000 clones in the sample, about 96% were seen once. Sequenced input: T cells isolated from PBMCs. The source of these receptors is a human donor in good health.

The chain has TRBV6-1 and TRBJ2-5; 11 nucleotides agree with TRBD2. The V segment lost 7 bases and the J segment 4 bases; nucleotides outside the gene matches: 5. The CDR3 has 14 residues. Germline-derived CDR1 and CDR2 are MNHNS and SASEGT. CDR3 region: CASNPLAGVETQYF. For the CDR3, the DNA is TGTGCCAGCAACCCACTAGCGGGAGTAGAGACCCAGTACTTC.

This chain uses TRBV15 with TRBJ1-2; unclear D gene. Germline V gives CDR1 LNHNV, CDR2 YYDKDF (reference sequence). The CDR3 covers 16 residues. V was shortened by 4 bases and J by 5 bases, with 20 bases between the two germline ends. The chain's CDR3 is CATSKGMQAGRYGYTF. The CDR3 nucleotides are TGTGCCACCAGCAAAGGAATGCAGGCTGGGAGGTATGGCTACACCTTC.

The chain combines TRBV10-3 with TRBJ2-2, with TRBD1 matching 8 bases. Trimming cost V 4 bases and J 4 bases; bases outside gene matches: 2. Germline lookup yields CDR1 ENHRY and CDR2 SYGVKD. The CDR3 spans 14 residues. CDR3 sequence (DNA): TGTGCCATCAGTGGGACAGGGACCACCGGGGAGCTGTTTTTT. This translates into CAISGTGTTGELFF.

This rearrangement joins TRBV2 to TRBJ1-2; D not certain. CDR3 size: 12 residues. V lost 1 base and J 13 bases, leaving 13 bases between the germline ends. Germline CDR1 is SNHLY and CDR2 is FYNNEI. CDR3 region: CASSEGTGVCTF. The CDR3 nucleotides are TGTGCCAGCAGTGAAGGTACGGGAGTGTGCACCTTC. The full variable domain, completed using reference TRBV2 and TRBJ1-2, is EPEVTQTPSHQVTQMGQEVILRCVPISNHLYFYWYRQILGQKVEFLVSFYNNEISEKSEIFDDQFSVERPDGSNFTLKIRSTKLEDSAMYFCASSEGTGVCTFGSGTRLTVV.

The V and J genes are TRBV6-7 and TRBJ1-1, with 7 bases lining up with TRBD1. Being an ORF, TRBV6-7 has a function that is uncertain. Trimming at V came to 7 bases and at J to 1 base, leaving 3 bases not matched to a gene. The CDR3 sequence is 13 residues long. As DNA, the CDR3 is TGTGCCAGCATTCAGGGGGGGAACACTGAAGCTTTCTTT. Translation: CASIQGGNTEAFF.

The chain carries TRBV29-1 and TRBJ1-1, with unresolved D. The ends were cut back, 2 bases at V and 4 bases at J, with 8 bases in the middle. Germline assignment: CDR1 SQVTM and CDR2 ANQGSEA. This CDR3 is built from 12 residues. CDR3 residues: CSVERTGTEAFF. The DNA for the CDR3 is TGCAGCGTTGAACGAACGGGCACTGAAGCTTTCTTT.

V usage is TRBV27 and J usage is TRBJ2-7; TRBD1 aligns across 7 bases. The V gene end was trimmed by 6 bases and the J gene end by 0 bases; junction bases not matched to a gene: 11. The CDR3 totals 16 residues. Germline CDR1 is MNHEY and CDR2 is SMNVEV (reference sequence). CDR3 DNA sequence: TGTGCCAGCAGGCATGAGGACAGGATCTCCTCCTACGAGCAGTACTTC. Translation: CASRHEDRISSYEQYF.

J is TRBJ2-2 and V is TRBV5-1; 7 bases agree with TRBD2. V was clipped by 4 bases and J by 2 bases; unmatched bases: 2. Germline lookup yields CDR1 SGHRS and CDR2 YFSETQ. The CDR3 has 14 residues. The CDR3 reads CASSLAVNTGELFF. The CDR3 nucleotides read TGCGCCAGCAGCCTAGCGGTCAACACCGGGGAGCTGTTTTTT.

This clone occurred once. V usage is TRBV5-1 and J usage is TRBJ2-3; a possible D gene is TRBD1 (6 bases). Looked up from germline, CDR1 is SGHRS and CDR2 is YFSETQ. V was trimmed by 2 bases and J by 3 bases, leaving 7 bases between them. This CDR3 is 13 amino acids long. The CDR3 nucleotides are TGCGCCAGCAGCTTAAGGGGGACAGATACGCAGTATTTT. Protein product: CASSLRGTDTQYF.

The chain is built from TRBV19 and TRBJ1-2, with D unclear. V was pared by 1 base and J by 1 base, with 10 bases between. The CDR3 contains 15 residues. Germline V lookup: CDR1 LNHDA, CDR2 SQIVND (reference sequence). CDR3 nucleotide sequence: TGTGCCAGTAGTATAGTTTTCGGGGATAACTATGGCTACACCTTC. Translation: CASSIVFGDNYGYTF.

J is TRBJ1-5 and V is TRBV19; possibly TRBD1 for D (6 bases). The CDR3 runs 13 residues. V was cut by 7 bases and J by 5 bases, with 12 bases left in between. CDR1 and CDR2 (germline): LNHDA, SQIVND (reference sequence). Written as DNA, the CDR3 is TGTGCCAGTACAGACAGGACTTATCAGCCCCAGCATTTT. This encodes CASTDRTYQPQHF.

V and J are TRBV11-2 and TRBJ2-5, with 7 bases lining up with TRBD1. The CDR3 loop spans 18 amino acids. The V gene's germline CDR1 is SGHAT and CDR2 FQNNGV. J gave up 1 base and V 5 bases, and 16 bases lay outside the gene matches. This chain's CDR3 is CASSQMGWDSLLQETQYF. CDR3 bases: TGTGCCAGCAGCCAAATGGGATGGGACAGTTTACTCCAAGAGACCCAGTACTTC.

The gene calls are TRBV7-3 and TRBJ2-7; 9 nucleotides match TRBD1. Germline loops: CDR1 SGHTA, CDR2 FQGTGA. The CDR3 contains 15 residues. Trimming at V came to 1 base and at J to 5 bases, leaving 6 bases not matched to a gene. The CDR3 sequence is CASSLMVGQGNEQYF. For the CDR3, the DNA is TGTGCCAGCAGCTTAATGGTGGGACAGGGAAACGAGCAGTACTTC.

DNA for the CDR3: TGCAGCGTTGCCGGGGGTGACCAGCCCCAGCATTTT. Its protein product is CSVAGGDQPQHF. The chain links TRBV29-1 to TRBJ1-5; the D gene is possibly TRBD1 (5 bases). CDR1 SQVTM and CDR2 ANQGSEA come from the germline V gene. V was cut by 4 bases and J by 7 bases, with 11 bases left in between. The CDR3 has 12 amino acids.

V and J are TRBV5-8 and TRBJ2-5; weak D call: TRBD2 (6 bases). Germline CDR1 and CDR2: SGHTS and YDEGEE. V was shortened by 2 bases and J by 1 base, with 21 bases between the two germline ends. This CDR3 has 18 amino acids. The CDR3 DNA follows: TGTGCCAGCAGCTTTAGGAGGGGTCGCTGGCGCACCCAAGAGACCCAGTACTTC. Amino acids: CASSFRRGRWRTQETQYF.

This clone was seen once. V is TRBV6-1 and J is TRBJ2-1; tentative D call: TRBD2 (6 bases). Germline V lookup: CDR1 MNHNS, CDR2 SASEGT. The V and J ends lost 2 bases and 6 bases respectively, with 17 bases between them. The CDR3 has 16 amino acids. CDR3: CASSESGATRSNEQFF. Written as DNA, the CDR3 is TGTGCCAGCAGTGAATCGGGAGCTACTCGCTCCAATGAGCAGTTCTTC.

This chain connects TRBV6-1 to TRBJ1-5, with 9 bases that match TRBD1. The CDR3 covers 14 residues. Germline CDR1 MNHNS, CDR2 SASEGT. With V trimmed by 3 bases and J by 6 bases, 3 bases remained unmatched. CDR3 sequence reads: CASSETGGSQPQHF. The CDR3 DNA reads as TGTGCCAGCAGTGAGACAGGGGGGAGTCAGCCCCAGCATTTT.

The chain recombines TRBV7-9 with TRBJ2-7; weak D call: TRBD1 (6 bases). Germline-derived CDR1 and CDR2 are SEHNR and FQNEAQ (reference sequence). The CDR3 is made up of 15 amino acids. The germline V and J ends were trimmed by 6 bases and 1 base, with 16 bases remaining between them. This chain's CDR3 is CASRQAGVGSYEQYF. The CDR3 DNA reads TGTGCCAGCAGACAAGCAGGGGTCGGGTCCTACGAGCAGTACTTC.

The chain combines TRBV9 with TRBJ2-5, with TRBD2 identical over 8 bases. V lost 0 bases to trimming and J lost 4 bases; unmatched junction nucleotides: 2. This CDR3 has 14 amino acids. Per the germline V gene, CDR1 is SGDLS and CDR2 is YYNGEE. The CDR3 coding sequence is TGTGCCAGCAGCGTAGGGCTAGCGGGAGAGACCCAGTACTTC. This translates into CASSVGLAGETQYF.

The CDR3 nucleotides are TGTGCCAGCACCCTGGGGGGGGCAAGCACTGAAGCTTTCTTT. Translating gives CASTLGGASTEAFF. The chain has TRBV27 and TRBJ1-1, with D tentatively TRBD1 (6 bases). The CDR3 has 14 amino acids. CDR1 and CDR2 (germline): MNHEY, SMNVEV (reference sequence). V gave up 7 bases and J gave up 4 bases, with 16 bases separating them.

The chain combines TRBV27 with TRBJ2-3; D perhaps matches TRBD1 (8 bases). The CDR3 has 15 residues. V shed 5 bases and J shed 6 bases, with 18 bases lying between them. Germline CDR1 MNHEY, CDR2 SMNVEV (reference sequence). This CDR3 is CASSVIEQGGDTQYF. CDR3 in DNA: TGTGCCAGCAGTGTCATCGAACAGGGGGGGGATACGCAGTATTTT.

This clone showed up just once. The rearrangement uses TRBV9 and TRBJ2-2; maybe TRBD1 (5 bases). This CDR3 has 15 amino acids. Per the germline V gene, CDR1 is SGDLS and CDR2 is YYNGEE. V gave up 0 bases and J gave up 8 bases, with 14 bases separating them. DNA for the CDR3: TGTGCCAGCAGCGTAGTAGCCGGAAGGGGTGGGGAGCTGTTTTTT. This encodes CASSVVAGRGGELFF.

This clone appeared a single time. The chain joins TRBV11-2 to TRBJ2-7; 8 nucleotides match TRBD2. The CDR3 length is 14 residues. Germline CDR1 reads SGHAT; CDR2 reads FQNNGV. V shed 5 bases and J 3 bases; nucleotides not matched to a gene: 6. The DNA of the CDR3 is TGTGCCAGCAGCCCGGAGCGGGGGATCTACGAGCAGTACTTC. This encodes CASSPERGIYEQYF.

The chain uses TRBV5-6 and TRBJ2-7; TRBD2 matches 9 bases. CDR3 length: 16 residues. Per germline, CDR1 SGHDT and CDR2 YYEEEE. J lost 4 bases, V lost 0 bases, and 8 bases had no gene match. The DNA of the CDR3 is TGTGCCAGCAGCTTGGTGGCTAGCGGGATTCTGTACGAGCAGTACTTC. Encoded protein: CASSLVASGILYEQYF.

CDR3 residues: CASSLGPGTQYF. The CDR3 DNA reads TGTGCCAGCAGCTTAGGGCCAGGGACGCAGTATTTT. The gene calls are TRBV11-3 and TRBJ2-3; possible D gene TRBD1, 5 bases. Germline lookup yields CDR1 SGHNT and CDR2 YENEEA. The CDR3 runs to 12 residues. With 1 base removed from V and 9 bases from J, the gap between germline ends came to 8 bases.

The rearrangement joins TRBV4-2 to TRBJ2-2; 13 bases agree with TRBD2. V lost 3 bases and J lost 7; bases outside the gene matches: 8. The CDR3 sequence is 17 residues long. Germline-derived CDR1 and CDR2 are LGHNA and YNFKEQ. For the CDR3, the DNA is TGTGCCAGCAGCCAGGAACTAGCGGGAGGGCCCGTCGGGGAGCTGTTTTTT. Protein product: CASSQELAGGPVGELFF.

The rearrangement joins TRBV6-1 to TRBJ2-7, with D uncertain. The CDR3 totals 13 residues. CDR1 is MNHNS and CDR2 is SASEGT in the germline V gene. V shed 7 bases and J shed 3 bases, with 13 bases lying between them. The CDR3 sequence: CASTLKLVYEQYF. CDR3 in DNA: TGTGCCAGCACCCTTAAGCTAGTCTACGAGCAGTACTTC.